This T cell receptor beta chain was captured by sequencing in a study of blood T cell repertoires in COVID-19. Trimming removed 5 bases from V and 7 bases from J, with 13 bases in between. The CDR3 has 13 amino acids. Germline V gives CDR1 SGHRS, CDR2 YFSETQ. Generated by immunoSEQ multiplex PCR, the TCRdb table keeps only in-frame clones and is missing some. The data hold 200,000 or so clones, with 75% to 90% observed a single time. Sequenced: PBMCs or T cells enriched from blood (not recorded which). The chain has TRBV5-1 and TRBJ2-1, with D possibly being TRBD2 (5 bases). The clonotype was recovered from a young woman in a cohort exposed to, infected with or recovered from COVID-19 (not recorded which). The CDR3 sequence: CASRVSPGNEQFF. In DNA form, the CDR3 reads TGCGCCAGCAGAGTGAGCCCGGGGAATGAGCAGTTCTTC.